Listed below are T cell receptor beta chains from one sample, sequenced in a study of CD8 T cells in Susac syndrome. TCRdb reprocessed the immunoSEQ multiplex PCR reads with MiXCR, giving one entry per CDR3 protein. Seen here are around 130,000 distinct CDR3 sequences, more than 75% observed once, and the top ten hold over 0.2%. The sequencing input was CD8+ T cells from PBMCs. These receptors originate from a human donor with multiple sclerosis. Each CDR3 is given with its conserved first and last residue. Size is stated for part of the rows, as once, few or many counts, or as a class when the clone is expanded.

j_gene,v_gene,abundance,CDR3aa
TRBJ2-2,TRBV27,.,CASSQGGGSGELFF
TRBJ2-7,TRBV10-3,.,CAISEGSGAYEQYF
TRBJ2-7,TRBV7-2,few,CASSLSPGNYEQYF
TRBJ2-7,TRBV6-5,few,CASSVGLAYEQYF
TRBJ2-7,TRBV5-6,.,CASIPAGGANEQYF
TRBJ2-5,TRBV4-1,.,CASSQGDRGFGTQYF
TRBJ1-5,TRBV20-1,.,CSARDLRTPIKGNQPQHF
TRBJ1-2,TRBV7-8,.,CASSLDQAHPYGYTF
TRBJ2-7,TRBV18,.,CASSPPSGGYYEQYF
TRBJ2-5,TRBV13,.,CASSLFGGAGETQYF
TRBJ2-3,TRBV11-2,.,CASSLDRNTDTQYF
TRBJ1-1,TRBV30,.,CAWKRRTEAFF
TRBJ2-7,TRBV29-1,.,CSVVLRMSSEQYF
TRBJ2-7,TRBV30,.,CAWTQGAYEQYF
TRBJ1-2,TRBV5-6,.,CASSLMGSGYTF
TRBJ2-3,TRBV2,.,CASRGESTDTQYF
TRBJ2-3,TRBV27,.,CASSQDWAVGTDTQYF
TRBJ2-7,TRBV5-6,.,CASSPTSGSPYEQYF
TRBJ2-7,TRBV7-8,.,CASSLVGTPPYEQYF
TRBJ2-7,TRBV20-1,.,CSAIYLGQGNYEQYF
TRBJ2-7,TRBV7-9,.,CASSLPPSRTEQYF
TRBJ2-7,TRBV19,.,CASSSGGRALSYEQYF
TRBJ2-7,TRBV7-9,.,CASSGASTYEQYF
TRBJ2-7,TRBV25-1,.,CASSEYVGASSYEQYF
TRBJ2-7,TRBV7-9,.,CASSFVDYEQYF
TRBJ1-2,TRBV27,.,CASSLTAGDYGYTF
TRBJ2-7,TRBV7-9,.,CASSLVSGSYEQYF
TRBJ1-5,TRBV7-2,once,CASSPDSHPNQPQHF
TRBJ2-2,TRBV28,once,CASSLTTLDGELFF
TRBJ2-5,TRBV11-2,.,CASSPGWGQETQYF
TRBJ2-3,TRBV7-9,.,CASSLSLAGGPTDTQYF
TRBJ1-5,TRBV15,.,CATSADRGGNQPQHF
TRBJ2-2,TRBV12-3/TRBV12-4,.,CASTSGGLAGSDGELFF
TRBJ2-1,TRBV20-1,.,CSARTSGSTHNEQFF
TRBJ2-5,TRBV30,.,CAWTDRETQYF
TRBJ1-2,TRBV5-1,once,CASSGNPTVPNSQYGYTF
TRBJ2-1,TRBV19,.,CASISFGSDEQFF
TRBJ2-5,TRBV19,once,CASSMVAGGPETQYF
TRBJ2-1,TRBV27,.,CASSLFREDPNNEQFF
TRBJ2-2,TRBV7-8,.,CASAGGLTGELFF
TRBJ2-7,TRBV2,once,CASSEGVSGSPHSYEQYF
TRBJ1-2,TRBV7-9,.,CASSLADRGFYGYTF
TRBJ2-7,TRBV7-8,.,CASSSSGSSYEQYF